This T cell receptor (beta chain) originates from a study of blood T cell repertoires in COVID-19. Study background: Material from acute and convalescent COVID-19 was sourced from the United States, Italy and Spain. PBMCs, B-cell-depleted T cells, or T cells were the source of the cDNA or gDNA that made up the material.

In the study's own analysis: Reference gene primer amplification gave estimated nucleated cell counts. The table came from immunoSEQ multiplex PCR; TCRdb's copy has only in-frame clones and leaves some out. V and J calls and clone size are given by that table; D and trimming were obtained from the DNA. The sample includes 25,000 to 35,000 clones, 85% of them seen just once. The germline gives CDR1 SGHNT, CDR2 YENEEA. The trim removed 5 bases at V and 1 base at J, leaving 3 bases unmatched. The CDR3 is made up of 16 amino acids. This sequence joins TRBV11-3 and TRBJ2-3; 13 positions match TRBD2. This TCR was recovered from a man at least 80 years old with active COVID-19. Source material: peripheral blood. As DNA, the CDR3 is TGTGCCAGCAGCCCCGGACTAGCGGGGGGCACAGATACGCAGTATTTT. Protein: CASSPGLAGGTDTQYF.